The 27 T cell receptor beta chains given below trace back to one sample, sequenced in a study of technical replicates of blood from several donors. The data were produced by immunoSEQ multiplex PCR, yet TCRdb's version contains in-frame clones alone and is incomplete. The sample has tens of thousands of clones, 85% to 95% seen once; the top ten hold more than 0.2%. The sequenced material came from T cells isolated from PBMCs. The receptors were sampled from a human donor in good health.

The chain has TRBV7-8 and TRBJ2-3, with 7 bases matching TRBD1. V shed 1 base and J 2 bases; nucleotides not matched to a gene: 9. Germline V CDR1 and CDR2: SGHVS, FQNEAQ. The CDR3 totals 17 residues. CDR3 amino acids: CASSLGSRGSITDTQYF. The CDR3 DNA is TGTGCCAGCAGCTTAGGATCCAGGGGGTCGATCACAGATACGCAGTATTTT. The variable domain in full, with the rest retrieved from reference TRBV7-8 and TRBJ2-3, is GAGVSQSPRYKVAKRGQDVALRCDPISGHVSLFWYQQALGQGPEFLTYFQNEAQLDKSGLPSDRFFAERPEGSVSTLKIQRTQQEDSAVYLCASSLGSRGSITDTQYFGPGTRLTVL.

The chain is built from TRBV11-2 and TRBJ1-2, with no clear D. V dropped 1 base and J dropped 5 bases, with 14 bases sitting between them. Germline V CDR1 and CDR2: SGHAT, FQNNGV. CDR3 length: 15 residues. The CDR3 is CASSLVGSGPYGYTF. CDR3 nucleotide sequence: TGTGCCAGCAGCTTAGTCGGCAGCGGACCATATGGCTACACCTTC.

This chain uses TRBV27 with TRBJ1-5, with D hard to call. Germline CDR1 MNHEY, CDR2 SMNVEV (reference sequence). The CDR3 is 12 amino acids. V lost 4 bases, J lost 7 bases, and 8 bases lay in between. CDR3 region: CASSSGEQPQHF. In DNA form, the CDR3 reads TGTGCCAGCAGTTCCGGGGAACAGCCCCAGCATTTT.

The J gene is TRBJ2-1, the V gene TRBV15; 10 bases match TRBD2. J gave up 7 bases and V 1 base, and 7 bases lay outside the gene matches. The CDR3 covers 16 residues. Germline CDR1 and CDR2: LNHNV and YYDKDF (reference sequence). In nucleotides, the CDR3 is TGTGCCACCAGCAGAGGAGCGGGGGGGCCGGGGAATGAGCAGTTCTTC. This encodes CATSRGAGGPGNEQFF.

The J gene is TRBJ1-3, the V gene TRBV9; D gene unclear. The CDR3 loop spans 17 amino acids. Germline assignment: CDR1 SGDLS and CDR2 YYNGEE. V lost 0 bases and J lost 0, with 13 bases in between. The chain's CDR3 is CASSVAASARSGNTIYF. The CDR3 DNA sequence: TGTGCCAGCAGCGTAGCAGCATCAGCGCGCTCTGGAAACACCATATATTTT. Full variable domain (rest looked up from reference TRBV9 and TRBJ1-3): DSGVTQTPKHLITATGQRVTLRCSPRSGDLSVYWYQQSLDQGLQFLIQYYNGEERAKGNILERFSAQQFPDLHSELNLSSLELGDSALYFCASSVAASARSGNTIYFGEGSWLTVV.

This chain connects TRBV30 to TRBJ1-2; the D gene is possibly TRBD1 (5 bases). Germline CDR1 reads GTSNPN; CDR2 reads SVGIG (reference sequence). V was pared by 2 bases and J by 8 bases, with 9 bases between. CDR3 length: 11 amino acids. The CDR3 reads CAWSPGGGYTF. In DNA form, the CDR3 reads TGTGCCTGGAGTCCCGGGGGAGGCTACACCTTC.

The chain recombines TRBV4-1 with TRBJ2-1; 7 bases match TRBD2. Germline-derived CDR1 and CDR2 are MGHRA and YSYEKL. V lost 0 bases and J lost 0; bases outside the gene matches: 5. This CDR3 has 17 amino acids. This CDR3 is CASSQDQRTSSYNEQFF. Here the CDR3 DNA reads TGCGCCAGCAGCCAAGATCAAAGGACTAGCTCCTACAATGAGCAGTTCTTC.

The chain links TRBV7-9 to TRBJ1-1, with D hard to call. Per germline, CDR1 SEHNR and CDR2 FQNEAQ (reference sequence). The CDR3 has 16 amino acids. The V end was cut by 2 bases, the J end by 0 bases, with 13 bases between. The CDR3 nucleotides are TGTGCCAGCAGCTTATCGCGTGGGAGTATGAACACTGAAGCTTTCTTT. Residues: CASSLSRGSMNTEAFF.

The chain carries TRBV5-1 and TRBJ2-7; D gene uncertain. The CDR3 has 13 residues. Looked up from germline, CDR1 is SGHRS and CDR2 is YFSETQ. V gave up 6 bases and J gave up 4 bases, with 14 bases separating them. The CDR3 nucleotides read TGCGCCAGCACCACCTTACGAGGTTACGAGCAGTACTTC. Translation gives CASTTLRGYEQYF.

Here the CDR3 DNA reads TGCGCCAGCAGCTTCGGGGAGATCTCTGGAAACACCATATATTTT. This gives the protein CASSFGEISGNTIYF. The chain combines TRBV5-1 with TRBJ1-3, with D hard to call. V was trimmed by 2 bases and J by 0 bases, leaving 9 bases between them. Germline CDR1 is SGHRS and CDR2 is YFSETQ. The CDR3 length is 15 residues.

The CDR3 reads CASSLYFEGGGTQETQYF. In DNA, the CDR3 is TGTGCCAGCAGCTTATATTTCGAGGGCGGGGGGACCCAAGAGACCCAGTACTTC. The chain carries TRBV13 and TRBJ2-5; TRBD2 matches 8 bases. The CDR3 totals 18 residues. Per the germline V gene, CDR1 is PRHDT and CDR2 is FYEKMQ (reference sequence). J was trimmed by 1 base and V by 2 bases; bases with no gene match: 12.

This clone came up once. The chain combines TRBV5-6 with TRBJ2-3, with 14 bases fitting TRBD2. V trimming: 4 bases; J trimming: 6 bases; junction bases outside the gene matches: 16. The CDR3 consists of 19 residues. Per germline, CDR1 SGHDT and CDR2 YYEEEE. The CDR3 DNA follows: TGTGCCAGCAGCGGAACGGGACTAGCGGGAGTAGTAGGGGCGGATACGCAGTATTTT. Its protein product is CASSGTGLAGVVGADTQYF.

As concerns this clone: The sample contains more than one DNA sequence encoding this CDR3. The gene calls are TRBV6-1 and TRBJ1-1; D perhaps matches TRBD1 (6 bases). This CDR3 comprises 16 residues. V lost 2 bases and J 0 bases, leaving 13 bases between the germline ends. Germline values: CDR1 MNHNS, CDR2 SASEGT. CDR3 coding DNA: TGTGCCAGCAGTGAATGGTCAGGGACACTGAACACTGAAGCTTTCTTT. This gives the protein CASSEWSGTLNTEAFF.

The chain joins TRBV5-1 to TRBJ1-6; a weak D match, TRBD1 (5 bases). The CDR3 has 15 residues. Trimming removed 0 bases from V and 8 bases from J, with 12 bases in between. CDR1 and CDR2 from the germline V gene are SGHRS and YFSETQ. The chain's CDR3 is CASSLVTGIDSPLHF. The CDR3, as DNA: TGCGCCAGCAGCTTGGTCACAGGAATTGATTCACCCCTCCACTTT.

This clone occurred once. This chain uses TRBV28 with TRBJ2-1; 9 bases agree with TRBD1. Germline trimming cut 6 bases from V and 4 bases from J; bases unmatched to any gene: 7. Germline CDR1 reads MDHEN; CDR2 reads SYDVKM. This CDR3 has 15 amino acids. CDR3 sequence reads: CASSSGQGEYNEQFF. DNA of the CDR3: TGTGCCAGCAGCTCGGGACAGGGAGAATACAATGAGCAGTTCTTC.

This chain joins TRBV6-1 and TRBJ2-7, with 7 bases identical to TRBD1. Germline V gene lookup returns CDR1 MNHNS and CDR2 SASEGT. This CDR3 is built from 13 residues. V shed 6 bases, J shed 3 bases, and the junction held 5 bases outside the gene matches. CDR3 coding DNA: TGTGCCAGCAGCGTGGGACAGAGCTACGAGCAGTACTTC. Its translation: CASSVGQSYEQYF.

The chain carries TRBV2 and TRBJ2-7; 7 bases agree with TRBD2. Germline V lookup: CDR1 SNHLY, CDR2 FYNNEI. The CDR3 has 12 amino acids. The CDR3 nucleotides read TGTGCTGGGGGGGGAAACTCCTACGAGCAGTACTTC. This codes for CAGGGNSYEQYF.

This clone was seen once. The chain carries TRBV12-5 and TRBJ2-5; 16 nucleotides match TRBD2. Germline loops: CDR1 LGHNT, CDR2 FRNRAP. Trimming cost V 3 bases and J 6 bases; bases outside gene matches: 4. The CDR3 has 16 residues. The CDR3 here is CASGFRGLAGGKTQYF. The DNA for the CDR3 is TGTGCTAGTGGTTTTCGGGGACTAGCGGGGGGGAAGACCCAGTACTTC.

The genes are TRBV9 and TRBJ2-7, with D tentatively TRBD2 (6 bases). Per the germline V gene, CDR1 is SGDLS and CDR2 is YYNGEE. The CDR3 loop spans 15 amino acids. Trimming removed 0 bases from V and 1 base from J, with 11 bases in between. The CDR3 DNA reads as TGTGCCAGCAGCGTAGAGCCGGGGAGGTCCTACGAGCAGTACTTC. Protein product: CASSVEPGRSYEQYF.

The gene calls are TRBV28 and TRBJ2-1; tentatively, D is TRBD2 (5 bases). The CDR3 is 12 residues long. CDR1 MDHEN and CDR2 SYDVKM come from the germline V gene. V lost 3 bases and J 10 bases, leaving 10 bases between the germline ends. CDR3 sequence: CASSLPPGEQFF. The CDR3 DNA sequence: TGTGCCAGCAGTTTGCCTCCGGGGGAGCAGTTCTTC. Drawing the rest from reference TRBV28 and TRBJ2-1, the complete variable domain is DVKVTQSSRYLVKRTGEKVFLECVQDMDHENMFWYRQDPGLGLRLIYFSYDVKMKEKGDIPEGYSVSREKKERFSLILESASTNQTSMYLCASSLPPGEQFFGPGTRLTVL.

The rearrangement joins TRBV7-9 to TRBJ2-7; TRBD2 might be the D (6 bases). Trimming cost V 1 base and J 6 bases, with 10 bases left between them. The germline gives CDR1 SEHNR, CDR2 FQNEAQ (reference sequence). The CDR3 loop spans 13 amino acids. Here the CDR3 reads CASSLGGVGEQYF. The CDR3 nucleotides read TGTGCCAGCAGCTTAGGGGGGGTGGGCGAGCAGTACTTC.

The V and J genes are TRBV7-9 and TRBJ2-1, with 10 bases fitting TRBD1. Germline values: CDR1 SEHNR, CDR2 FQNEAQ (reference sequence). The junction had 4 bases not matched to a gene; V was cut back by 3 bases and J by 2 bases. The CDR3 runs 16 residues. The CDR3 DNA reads TGTGCCAGCAGCTTCTGGGGACAGGGGACCTACAATGAGCAGTTCTTC. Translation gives CASSFWGQGTYNEQFF.

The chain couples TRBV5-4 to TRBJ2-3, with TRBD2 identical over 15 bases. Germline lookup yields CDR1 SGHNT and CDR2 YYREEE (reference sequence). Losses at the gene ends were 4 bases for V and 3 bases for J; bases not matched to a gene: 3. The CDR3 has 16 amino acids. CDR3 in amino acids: CASSLGTSGRTDTQYF. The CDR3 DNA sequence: TGTGCCAGCAGCCTAGGGACTAGCGGGAGGACAGATACGCAGTATTTT. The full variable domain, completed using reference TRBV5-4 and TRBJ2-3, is ETGVTQSPTHLIKTRGQQVTLRCSSQSGHNTVSWYQQALGQGPQFIFQYYREEENGRGNFPPRFSGLQFPNYSSELNVNALELDDSALYLCASSLGTSGRTDTQYFGPGTRLTVL.

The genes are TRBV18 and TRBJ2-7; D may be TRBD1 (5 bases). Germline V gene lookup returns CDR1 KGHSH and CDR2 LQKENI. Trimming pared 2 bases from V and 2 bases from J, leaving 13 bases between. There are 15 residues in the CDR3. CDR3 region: CASSPAGPGPYEQYF. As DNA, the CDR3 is TGTGCCAGCTCACCAGCAGGGCCCGGTCCCTACGAGCAGTACTTC.

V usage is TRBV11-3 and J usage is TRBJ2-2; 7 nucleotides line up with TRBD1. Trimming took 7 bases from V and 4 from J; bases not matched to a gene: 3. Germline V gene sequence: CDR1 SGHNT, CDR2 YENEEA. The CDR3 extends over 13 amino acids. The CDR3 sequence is CASKRDSTGELFF. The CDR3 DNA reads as TGTGCCAGCAAGAGGGACAGCACCGGGGAGCTGTTTTTT.

CDR3 sequence reads: CASSGEGTGELFF. The CDR3 DNA is TGTGCCAGCAGCGGGGAGGGGACCGGGGAGCTGTTTTTT. The chain employs TRBV5-4 and TRBJ2-2, with 7 bases matching TRBD2. The CDR3 has 13 amino acids. Unmatched junction bases numbered 2, after V lost 4 bases and J lost 5 bases. CDR1 and CDR2 from the germline V gene are SGHNT and YYREEE (reference sequence).

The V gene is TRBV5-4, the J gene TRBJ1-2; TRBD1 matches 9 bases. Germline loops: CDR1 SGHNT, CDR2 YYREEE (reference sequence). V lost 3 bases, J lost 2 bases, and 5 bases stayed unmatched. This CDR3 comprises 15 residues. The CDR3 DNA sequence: TGTGCCAGCAGCTCAGAGGGACAGGGCAACTATGGCTACACCTTC. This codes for CASSSEGQGNYGYTF.